This T cell receptor (beta chain) was sequenced during a study of shared clonotypes between healthy human individuals. Findings and caveats of the study: Since donors were few, the genetic and exposure-history diversity represented was limited.

A note on this clone: As yet, its antigen is unknown.

Terminally differentiated effector memory CD45RA+ cells were excluded by CCR7 positive selection of CD45RO-negative cells. Measured with immunoSEQ multiplex PCR; TCRdb has only the in-frame clones, and not every one. The data show some 2 million clones, just under 95% seen once. The V gene end was trimmed by 5 bases and the J gene end by 2 bases; junction bases not matched to a gene: 6. The CDR3 is made up of 14 amino acids. Per the germline V gene, CDR1 is SEHNR and CDR2 is FQNEAQ (reference sequence). J is TRBJ2-7 and V is TRBV7-9; 7 bases line up with TRBD1. The sequence derives from a man aged 18 to 35 in good health. Sequences were obtained from naive CD8+ T cells sorted from blood. In DNA, the CDR3 is TGTGCCAGCAGCGCAGACAGGGTCCCCTACGAGCAGTACTTC. Protein: CASSADRVPYEQYF. Full variable domain (outside the CDR3, taken from reference TRBV7-9 and TRBJ2-7): DTGVSQNPRHKITKRGQNVTFRCDPISEHNRLYWYRQTLGQGPEFLTYFQNEAQLEKSRLLSDRFSAERPKGSFSTLEIQRTEQGDSAMYLCASSADRVPYEQYFGPGTRLTVT.